This T cell receptor beta chain was obtained from a study of blood T cell repertoires in COVID-19. Study-wide context: Sources were T cells, B-cell-depleted T cells, or PBMCs; the material itself was cDNA or gDNA.

This clone has only a few counts. Per the authors' pipeline: Amplification from reference gene primers served as the basis for estimated nucleated cell counts. Data came from immunoSEQ multiplex PCR; TCRdb stores just in-frame clones and leaves some out. From that table come the V and J calls and clone size; the DNA was used to work out D and trimming. Among 500,000 to 600,000 clones listed, about 89% were seen once. V gave up 9 bases and J gave up 8 bases, with 13 bases separating them. CDR3 size: 11 residues. The receptor was isolated from a woman aged 45-60 years with COVID-19, enrolled during active disease. Sequencing used peripheral blood. The chain links TRBV12-3 or TRBV12-4 to TRBJ1-2; D is ambiguous. CDR3 sequence (DNA): TGTGCCAGTCAACTGGCAGGAGGCTACACCTTC. Its translation is CASQLAGGYTF.